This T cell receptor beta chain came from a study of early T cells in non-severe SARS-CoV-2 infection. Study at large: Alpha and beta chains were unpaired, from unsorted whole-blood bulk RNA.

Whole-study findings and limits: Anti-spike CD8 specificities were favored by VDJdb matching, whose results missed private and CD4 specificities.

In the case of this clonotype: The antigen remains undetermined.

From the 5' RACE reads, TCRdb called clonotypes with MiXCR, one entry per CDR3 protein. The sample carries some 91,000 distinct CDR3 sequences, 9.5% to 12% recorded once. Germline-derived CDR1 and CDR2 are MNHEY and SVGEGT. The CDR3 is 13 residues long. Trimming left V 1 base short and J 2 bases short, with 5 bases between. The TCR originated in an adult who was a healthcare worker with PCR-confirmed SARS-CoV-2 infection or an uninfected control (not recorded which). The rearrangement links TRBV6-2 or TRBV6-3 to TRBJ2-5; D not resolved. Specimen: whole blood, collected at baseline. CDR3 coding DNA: TGTGCCAGCAGTTACTTGAAACAAGAGACCCAGTACTTC. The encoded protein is CASSYLKQETQYF.